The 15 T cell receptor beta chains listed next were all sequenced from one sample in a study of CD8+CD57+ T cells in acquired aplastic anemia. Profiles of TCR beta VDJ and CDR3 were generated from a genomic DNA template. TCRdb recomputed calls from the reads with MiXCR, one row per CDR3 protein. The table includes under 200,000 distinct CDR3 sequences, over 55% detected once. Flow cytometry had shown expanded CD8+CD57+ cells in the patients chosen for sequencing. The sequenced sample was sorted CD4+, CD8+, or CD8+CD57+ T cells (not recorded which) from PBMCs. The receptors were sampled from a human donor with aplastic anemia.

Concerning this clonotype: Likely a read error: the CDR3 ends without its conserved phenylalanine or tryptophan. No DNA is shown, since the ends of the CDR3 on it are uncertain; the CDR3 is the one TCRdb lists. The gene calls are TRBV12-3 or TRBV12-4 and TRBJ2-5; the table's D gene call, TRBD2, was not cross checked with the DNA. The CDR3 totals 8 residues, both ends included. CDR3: CASSRLVA.

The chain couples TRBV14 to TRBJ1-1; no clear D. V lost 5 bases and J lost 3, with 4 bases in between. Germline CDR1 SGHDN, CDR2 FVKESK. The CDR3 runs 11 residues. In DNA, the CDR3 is TGTGCCAGCAGCGGACACACTGAAGCTTTCTTT. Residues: CASSGHTEAFF.

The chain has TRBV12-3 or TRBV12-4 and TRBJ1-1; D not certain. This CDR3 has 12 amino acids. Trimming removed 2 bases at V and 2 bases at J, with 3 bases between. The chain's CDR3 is CASSLSNTEAFF. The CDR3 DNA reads TGTGCCAGCAGTTTAAGTAACACTGAAGCTTTCTTT.

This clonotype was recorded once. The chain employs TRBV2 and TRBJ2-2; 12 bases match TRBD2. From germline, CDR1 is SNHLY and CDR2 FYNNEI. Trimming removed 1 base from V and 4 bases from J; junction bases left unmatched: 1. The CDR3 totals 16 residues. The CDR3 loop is CASSEGLAGVTGELFF. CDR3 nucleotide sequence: TGTGCCAGCAGTGAAGGACTAGCGGGGGTCACCGGGGAGCTGTTTTTT.

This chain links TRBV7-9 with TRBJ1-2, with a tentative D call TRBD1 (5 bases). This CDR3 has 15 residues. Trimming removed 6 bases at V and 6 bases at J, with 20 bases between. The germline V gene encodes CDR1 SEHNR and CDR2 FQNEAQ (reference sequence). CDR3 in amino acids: CASRSPRDPGHGYTF. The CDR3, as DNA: TGTGCCAGCAGATCACCTCGGGACCCCGGCCATGGCTACACCTTC.

CDR3 protein: CASSSPSTDTQYF. CDR3 nucleotides: TGTGCCAGTAGTTCCCCCTCCACAGATACGCAGTATTTT. This chain connects TRBV19 to TRBJ2-3; no reliable D call. The CDR3 is made up of 13 amino acids. V lost 5 bases and J 2 bases, leaving 8 bases between the germline ends. Germline assignment: CDR1 LNHDA and CDR2 SQIVND (reference sequence).

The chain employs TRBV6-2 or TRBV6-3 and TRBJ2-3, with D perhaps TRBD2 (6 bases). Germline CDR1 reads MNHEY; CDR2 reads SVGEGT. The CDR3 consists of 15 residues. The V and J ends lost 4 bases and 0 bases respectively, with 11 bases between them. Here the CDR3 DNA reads TGTGCCAGCAGTTCCGGGACTTCTAGCACAGATACGCAGTATTTT. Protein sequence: CASSSGTSSTDTQYF.

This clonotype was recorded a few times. CDR3 sequence reads: CASSLEIGYTF. CDR3 in DNA: TGTGCCAGCAGCTTAGAAATCGGCTACACCTTC. The V and J genes are TRBV11-3 and TRBJ1-2, with D hard to call. CDR3 length: 11 residues. Trimming removed 0 bases from V and 8 bases from J, with 4 bases in between. Germline V gene data show CDR1 as SGHNT and CDR2 as YENEEA.

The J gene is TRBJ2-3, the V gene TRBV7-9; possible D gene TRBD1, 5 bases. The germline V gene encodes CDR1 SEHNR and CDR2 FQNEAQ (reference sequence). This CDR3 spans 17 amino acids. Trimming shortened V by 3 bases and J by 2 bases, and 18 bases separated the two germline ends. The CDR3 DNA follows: TGTGCCAGCAGCTTTTTCGGGCTGGGGCTGGACACAGATACGCAGTATTTT. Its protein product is CASSFFGLGLDTDTQYF.

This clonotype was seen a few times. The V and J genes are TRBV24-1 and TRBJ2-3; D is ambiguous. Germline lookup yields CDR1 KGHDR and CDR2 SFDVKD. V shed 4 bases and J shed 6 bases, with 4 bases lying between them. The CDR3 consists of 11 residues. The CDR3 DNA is TGTGCCACCAGTGAAAGGGATACGCAGTATTTT. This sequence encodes CATSERDTQYF.

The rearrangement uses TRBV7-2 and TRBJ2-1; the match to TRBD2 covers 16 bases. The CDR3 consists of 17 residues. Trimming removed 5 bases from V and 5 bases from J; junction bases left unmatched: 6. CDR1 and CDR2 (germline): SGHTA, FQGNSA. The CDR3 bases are TGTGCCAGCAGCCCTCCCGGGACTAGCGGGAGGGACAATGAGCAGTTCTTC. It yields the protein CASSPPGTSGRDNEQFF.

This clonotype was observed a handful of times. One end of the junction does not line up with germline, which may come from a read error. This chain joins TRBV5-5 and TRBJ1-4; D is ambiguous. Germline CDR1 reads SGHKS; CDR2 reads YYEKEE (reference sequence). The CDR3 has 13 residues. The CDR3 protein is CASSLVAGETLFF. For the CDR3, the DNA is TGTGCCAGCAGCTTGGTCGCCGGGGAAACACTGTTTTTT.

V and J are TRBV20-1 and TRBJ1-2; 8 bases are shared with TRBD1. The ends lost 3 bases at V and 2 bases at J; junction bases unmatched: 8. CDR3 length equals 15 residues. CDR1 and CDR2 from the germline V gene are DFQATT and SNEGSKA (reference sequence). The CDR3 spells CSARAQGDTNYGYTF. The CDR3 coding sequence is TGCAGTGCTAGGGCACAGGGGGACACGAACTATGGCTACACCTTC.

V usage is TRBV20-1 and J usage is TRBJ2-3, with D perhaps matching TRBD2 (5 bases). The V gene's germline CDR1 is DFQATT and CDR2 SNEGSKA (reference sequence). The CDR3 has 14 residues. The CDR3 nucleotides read TGCACCTCCTTGAGCGGTCTTGGCACAGATACGCAGTATTTT. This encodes CTSLSGLGTDTQYF.

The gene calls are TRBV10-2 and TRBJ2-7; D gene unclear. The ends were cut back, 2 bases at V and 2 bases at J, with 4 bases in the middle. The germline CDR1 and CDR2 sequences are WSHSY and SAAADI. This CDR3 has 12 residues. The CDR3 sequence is CASSENTYEQYF. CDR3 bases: TGCGCCAGCAGTGAGAACACCTACGAGCAGTACTTC.